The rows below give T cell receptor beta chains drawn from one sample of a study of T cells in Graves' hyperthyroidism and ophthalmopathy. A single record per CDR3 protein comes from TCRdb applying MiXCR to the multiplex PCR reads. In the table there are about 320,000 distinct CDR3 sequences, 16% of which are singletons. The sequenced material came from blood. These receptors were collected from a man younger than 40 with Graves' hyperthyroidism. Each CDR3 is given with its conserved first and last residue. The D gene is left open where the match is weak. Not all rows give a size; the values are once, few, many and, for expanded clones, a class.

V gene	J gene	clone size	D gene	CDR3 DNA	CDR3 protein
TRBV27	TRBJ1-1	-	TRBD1	TGTGCCGTCCCCACTGTCGGGACAGCGAACACTGAAGCTTTCTTT	CAVPTVGTANTEAFF
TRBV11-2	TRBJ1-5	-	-	TGTGCCAGCAGCCCTAGGGTGTCGGGAAGCAATCAGCCCCAGCATTTT	CASSPRVSGSNQPQHF
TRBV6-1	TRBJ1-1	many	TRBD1	TGTGCCAGCAGTGAATTGGGGACAGGACTGAACACTGAAGCTTTCTTT	CASSELGTGLNTEAFF
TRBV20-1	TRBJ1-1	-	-	TGCAGTGCAAAGTTGAACACTGAAGCTTTCTTT	CSAKLNTEAFF
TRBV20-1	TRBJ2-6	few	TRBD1	TGCAGTGCTCTAGACGACAGGGGCGGTGGGGCCAACGTCCTGACTTTC	CSALDDRGGGANVLTF
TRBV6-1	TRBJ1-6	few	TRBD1	TGTGCCAGCGCGCTCCAAACCCAGGGGGCTTCTTCACCCCTCCACTTT	CASALQTQGASSPLHF
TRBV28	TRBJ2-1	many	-	TGTGCCAGCAGTTTTAGGGGCGGGTACAATGAGCAGTTCTTC	CASSFRGGYNEQFF
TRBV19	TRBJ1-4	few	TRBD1	TGTGCCAGTAGTGCCCAGGGGGCAACAGGTGAAAAACTGTTTTTT	CASSAQGATGEKLFF
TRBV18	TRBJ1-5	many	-	TGTGCCACCCGGGGTGATAATCAGCCCCAGCATTTT	CATRGDNQPQHF
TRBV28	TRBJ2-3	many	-	TGTGCCAGCAGTTTACGAGTCCCGGGGCAGTATTTT	CASSLRVPGQYF
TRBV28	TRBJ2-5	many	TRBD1	TGTGCCAGCAGCCTGGGACAGGCCCTAGAGACCCAGTACTTC	CASSLGQALETQYF
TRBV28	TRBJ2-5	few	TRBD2	TGTGCCAGCAGTTTTGGGTCCCTAGCGGGAAGAAGAGGGGAGACCCAGTACTTC	CASSFGSLAGRRGETQYF
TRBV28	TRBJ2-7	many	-	TGTGCCAGCAGTTTCGAGAACGAGCAGTACTTC	CASSFENEQYF
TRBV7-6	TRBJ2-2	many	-	TGTGCCAGCAGCTTAGCGGTAGCCCCCGGGGAGCTGTTTTTT	CASSLAVAPGELFF
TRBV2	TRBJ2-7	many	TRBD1	TGTGCCATAGGACAGGGTAGGCTCCGGGAGCAGTACTTC	CAIGQGRLREQYF
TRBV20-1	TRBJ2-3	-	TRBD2	TGCAGTGCCATACTAGCGGGACGGACGGGGACAACAGATACGCAGTATTTT	CSAILAGRTGTTDTQYF
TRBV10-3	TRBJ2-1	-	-	TGTGCCATCAGTGGGATCCCTGACAATGAGCAGTTCTTC	CAISGIPDNEQFF
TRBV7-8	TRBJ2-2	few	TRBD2	TGTGCCAGCGGGACTAGCGGGAGTTCGGCCACCGGGGAGCTGTTTTTT	CASGTSGSSATGELFF
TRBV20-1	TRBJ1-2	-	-	TGCAGTGCTCGGAGCGGGGCTAACTATGGCTACACCTTC	CSARSGANYGYTF
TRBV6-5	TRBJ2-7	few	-	TGTGCCAGCAGTTACTCGAGAGGACGCCCCTCCTACGAGCAGTACTTC	CASSYSRGRPSYEQYF
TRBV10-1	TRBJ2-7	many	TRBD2	TGCGCCAGCAGTGAGGGGGGACTAGCGGGAGACGAGCAGTACTTC	CASSEGGLAGDEQYF
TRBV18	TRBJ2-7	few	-	TGTGCCAGCTCACCAAGTAGCGGAGTTAGCTCCTACGAGCAGTACTTC	CASSPSSGVSSYEQYF
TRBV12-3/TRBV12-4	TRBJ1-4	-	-	TGTGCCAGCAGTTTAGGGGCGGGGGAAAAACTGTTTTTT	CASSLGAGEKLFF
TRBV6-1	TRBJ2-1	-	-	TGTGCCACTAACCAAAGGGGCGAGCAGTTCTTC	CATNQRGEQFF
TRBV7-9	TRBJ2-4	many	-	TGTGCCAGCAGCTTGACACGATCAGGACGGCAAAACATTCAGTACTTC	CASSLTRSGRQNIQYF
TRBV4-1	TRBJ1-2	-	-	TGCGCCAGCAGCCAAGATCGGGGTTATGGCTACACCTTC	CASSQDRGYGYTF
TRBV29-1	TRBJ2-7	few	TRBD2	TGCAGCACCGTGGGGGAGGGCCTTGGGGAGCAGTACTTC	CSTVGEGLGEQYF
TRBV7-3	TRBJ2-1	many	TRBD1	TGTGCCAGCAGCGCAACAGGGGGCGGTGAGCAGTTCTTC	CASSATGGGEQFF
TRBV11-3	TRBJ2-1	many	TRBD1	TGTGCCAGCAGCCAGGGACAGGGTTCCTACAATGAGCAGTTCTTC	CASSQGQGSYNEQFF
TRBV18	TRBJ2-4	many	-	TGTGCCAGCTCACTCAGGCAAGCCAAAAACATTCAGTACTTC	CASSLRQAKNIQYF
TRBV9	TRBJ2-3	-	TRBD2	TGTGCCAGCAGCGTAGGCCTAGCGGGGGGGGCAGATACGCAGTATTTT	CASSVGLAGGADTQYF
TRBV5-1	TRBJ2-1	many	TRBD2	TGCGCCAGCAGCTTACCCAGGACTAGCGGGAGAACCTACAATGAGCAGTTCTTC	CASSLPRTSGRTYNEQFF
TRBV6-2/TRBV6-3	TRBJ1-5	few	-	TGTGCCAGCACCGCCATTAGGAGCAATCAGCCCCAGCATTTT	CASTAIRSNQPQHF
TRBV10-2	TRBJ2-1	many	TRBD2	TGCGCCAGCAGTGAGTGGCGGGGGGCTTCGGATGAGCAGTTCTTC	CASSEWRGASDEQFF
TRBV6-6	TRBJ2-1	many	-	TGTGCCAGCAGTTACTCGCCCCGCCGGACGTTGGATGAGCAGTTCTTC	CASSYSPRRTLDEQFF
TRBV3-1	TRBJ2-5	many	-	TGTGCCAGCAGCCCCCGGACCATCGCGAGGGAGACCCAGTACTTC	CASSPRTIARETQYF
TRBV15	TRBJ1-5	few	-	TGTGCCACCAGCAGAGGGTTGCAGCCCCAGCATTTT	CATSRGLQPQHF
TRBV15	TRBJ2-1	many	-	TGTGCCACCAGCAGAGCAGGCGGGACAACCTACAATGAGCAGTTCTTC	CATSRAGGTTYNEQFF
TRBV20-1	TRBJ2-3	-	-	TGCAGTGGAGGATACACAGATACGCAGTATTTT	CSGGYTDTQYF
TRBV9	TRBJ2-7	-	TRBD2	TGTGCCAGCAGCGAGGCACTAGCGGGAGGTGACGAGCAGTACTTC	CASSEALAGGDEQYF
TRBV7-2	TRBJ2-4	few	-	TGTGCCAGCAGCTACACCGGGACGAATAACATTCAGTACTTC	CASSYTGTNNIQYF
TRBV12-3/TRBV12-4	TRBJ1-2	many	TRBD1	TGTGCCAGCAGTCGGACAGGGACGTACTATGGCTACACCTTC	CASSRTGTYYGYTF
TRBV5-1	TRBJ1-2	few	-	TGCGCCAGCAGCTTGGAGGCAGCTCTATATGGCTACACCTTC	CASSLEAALYGYTF
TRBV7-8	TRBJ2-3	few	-	TGTGCCAGCACCGACCGGACGGGACTCACAGATACGCAGTATTTT	CASTDRTGLTDTQYF
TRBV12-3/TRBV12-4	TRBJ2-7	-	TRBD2	TGTGCCAGCGGGGGGGGGTTGGGTTACGAGCAGTACTTC	CASGGGLGYEQYF
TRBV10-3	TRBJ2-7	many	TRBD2	TGTGCCATCAGTCACGATAGCGGGAGCGGCGAGCAGTACTTC	CAISHDSGSGEQYF
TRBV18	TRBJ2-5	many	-	TGTGCCAGCTCACCAGGGACCCGCGGGGAGACCCAGTACTTC	CASSPGTRGETQYF
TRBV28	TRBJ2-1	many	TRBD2	TGTGCCAGCAGTTTTGTAGCGGGAGGGCGCAATGAGCAGTTCTTC	CASSFVAGGRNEQFF
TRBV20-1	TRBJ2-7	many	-	TGCAGTGCTTCCGGGAGCAACTACGAGCAGTACTTC	CSASGSNYEQYF
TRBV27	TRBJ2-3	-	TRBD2	TGTGCCAGCAGTGATCCTAGCGGGAAGGGGTCGGATACGCAGTATTTT	CASSDPSGKGSDTQYF
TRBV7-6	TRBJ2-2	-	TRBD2	TGTGCCAGCAGCTGGACTAGCGGGTTCACCGGGGAGCTGTTTTTT	CASSWTSGFTGELFF
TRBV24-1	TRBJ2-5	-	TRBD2	TGTGCCACCAGTGAGGGGGGACTAGCGGGAATAGAGACCCAGTACTTC	CATSEGGLAGIETQYF
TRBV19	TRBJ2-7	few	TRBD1	TGTGCCAGTAGTCCAAGGACAGGGGCAGGCTACGAGCAGTACTTC	CASSPRTGAGYEQYF
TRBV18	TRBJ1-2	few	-	TGTGCCAGCTCACCTACTCAGGGCGACTATGGCTACACCTTC	CASSPTQGDYGYTF
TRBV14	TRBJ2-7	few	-	TGTGCCAGCAGCCAAGTCGGCCTACCCTTGTCCTACGAGCAGTACTTC	CASSQVGLPLSYEQYF
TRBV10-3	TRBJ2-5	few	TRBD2	TGTGCCATCAAAACTAGCGGGAAAGAGACCCAGTACTTC	CAIKTSGKETQYF